This T cell receptor (beta chain) originates from a study of CD8 T cells in ankylosing spondylitis. The study, taken as a whole, reports: Ankylosing spondylitis blood appeared to carry a characteristic TCR beta motif of 7 or 8 highly homologous variants. In ankylosing spondylitis patients, matched synovial fluid reportedly showed significant enrichment of disease-linked clones.

Each CDR3 protein gets one entry after TCRdb re-called the 5' RACE reads with MiXCR. The sample yields fewer than 550,000 distinct CDR3 sequences, about 5.2% seen once. The V gene lost 8 bases and the J gene lost 1 base, with 9 bases spanning the gap. The length of the CDR3 is 12 residues. There are many counts of this clonotype. Antigen specificity is unknown. The gene calls are TRBV12-3 or TRBV12-4 and TRBJ2-7; D uncertain. Source material: blood, either unsorted or a sorted T cell fraction (not recorded which). This TCR came from a male donor with ankylosing spondylitis. CDR3: CASRRQSYEQYF. CDR3 DNA: TGTGCCAGCCGACGGCAGTCCTACGAGCAGTACTTC.